The rows below give T cell receptor beta chains drawn from one sample of a study of blood T cells in healthy people across ages. TCRdb ran MiXCR on the 5' RACE reads and lists one entry per CDR3 protein. Of about 320,000 distinct CDR3 sequences listed, 25% to 30% are singletons. Input material: blood. These receptors came from a woman aged 70 to 79 in good health. Both conserved end residues are part of each CDR3.

V gene | CDR3 protein
TRBV6-5 | CASSRAQGNQPQHF
TRBV7-9 | CASSLFQGGKNIQYF
TRBV29-1 | CSAGRGPYEQYF
TRBV29-1 | CSVADRGHNEQFF
TRBV5-1 | CASSPDRDGSAFF
TRBV12-3/TRBV12-4 | CASSHPPPSTDTQYF
TRBV20-1 | CSQLAGVGTDTQYF
TRBV6-5 | CASRAPTAQETQYF
TRBV6-5 | CASRIGGTQETQYF
TRBV5-1 | CASSLTLGGQETQYF
TRBV5-4 | CASSLVQQNIQYF
TRBV5-5 | CASSLDLRGLYGYTF
TRBV29-1 | CSVDKPGGVQYF
TRBV7-9 | CASSHPGIEQYF
TRBV28 | CASGTGLIYEQYF
TRBV7-9 | CASSLKGAGENEQFF
TRBV12-3/TRBV12-4 | CASSYTGKSEKLFF
TRBV12-3/TRBV12-4 | CASSAKGNTEAFF
TRBV3-1 | CASSRTGGSGNTIYF
TRBV28 | CASSPVLGNTIYF
TRBV20-1 | CSAIVSADTQYF
TRBV5-1 | CASSLAPGLASTAETQYF
TRBV10-3 | CAISESHSSNYGYTF
TRBV20-1 | CSARAGSNYGYTF
TRBV28 | CASGGGDIQYF